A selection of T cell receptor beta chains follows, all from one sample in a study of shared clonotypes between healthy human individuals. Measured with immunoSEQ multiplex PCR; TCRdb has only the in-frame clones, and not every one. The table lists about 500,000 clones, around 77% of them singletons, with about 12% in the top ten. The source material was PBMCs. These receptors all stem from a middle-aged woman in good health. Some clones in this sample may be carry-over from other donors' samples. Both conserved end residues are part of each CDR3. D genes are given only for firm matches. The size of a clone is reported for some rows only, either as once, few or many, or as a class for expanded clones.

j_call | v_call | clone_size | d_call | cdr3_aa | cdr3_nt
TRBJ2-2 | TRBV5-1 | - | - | CASSRDENTGELFF | TGCGCCAGCTCGCGGGACGAGAACACCGGGGAGCTGTTTTTT
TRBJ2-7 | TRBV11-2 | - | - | CASTPGRDYEQYF | TGTGCCAGCACCCCCGGCAGGGACTACGAGCAGTACTTC
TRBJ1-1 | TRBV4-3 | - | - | CASSQDGWGARGEAFF | TGCGCCAGCAGCCAAGATGGATGGGGGGCGCGCGGTGAAGCTTTCTTT
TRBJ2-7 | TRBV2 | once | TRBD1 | CASRGGQGPDEQYF | TGTGCCAGCAGGGGGGGACAGGGACCGGACGAGCAGTACTTC
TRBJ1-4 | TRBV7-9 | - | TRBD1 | CASSPGQGGATNEKLFF | TGTGCCAGCAGCCCGGGACAGGGGGGTGCAACTAATGAAAAACTGTTTTTT
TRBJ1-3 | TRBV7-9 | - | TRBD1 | CASSIQGMGNTIYF | TGTGCCAGCAGTATACAGGGGATGGGAAACACCATATATTTT
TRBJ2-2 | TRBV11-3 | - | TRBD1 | CASIRGTGVRVCTGELFF | TGTGCCAGCATTAGGGGGACAGGGGTGAGGGTGTGTACCGGGGAGCTGTTTTTT
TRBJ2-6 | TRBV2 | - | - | CASLGDLAGANVLTF | TGTGCCAGCTTGGGGGATCTGGCTGGGGCCAACGTCCTGACTTTC
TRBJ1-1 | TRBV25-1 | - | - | CASSEWGRGLTEAFF | TGTGCCAGCAGTGAATGGGGTCGGGGACTAACTGAAGCTTTCTTT
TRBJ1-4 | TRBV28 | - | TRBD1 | CARINDWDRGHDNEKLFF | TGTGCCAGGATAAATGATTGGGACAGGGGGCATGATAATGAAAAACTGTTTTTT
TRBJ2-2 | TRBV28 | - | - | CASRNTGELFF | TGTGCCAGCAGGAACACCGGGGAGCTGTTTTTT
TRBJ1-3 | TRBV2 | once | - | CASIEQVLSGNTIYF | TGTGCCAGCATTGAACAGGTGCTCTCTGGAAACACCATATATTTT
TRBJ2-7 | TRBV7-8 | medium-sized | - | CASSPHGDEQYF | TGTGCCAGCAGCCCCCATGGGGACGAGCAGTACTTC
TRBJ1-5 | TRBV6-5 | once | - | CASSYSLGNQPQHF | TGTGCCAGCAGTTACTCGCTTGGGAATCAGCCCCAGCATTTT
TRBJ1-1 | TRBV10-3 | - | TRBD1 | CAIRTPGQGTGYTEAFF | TGTGCCATCAGAACACCGGGACAGGGAACGGGGTATACTGAAGCTTTCTTT
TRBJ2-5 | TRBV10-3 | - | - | CAISEIAGETQYF | TGTGCCATCAGTGAAATAGCTGGGGAGACCCAGTACTTC
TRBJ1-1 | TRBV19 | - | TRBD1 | CASSTRQGETPEAFF | TGTGCCAGTAGTACGCGACAGGGCGAAACCCCTGAAGCTTTCTTT
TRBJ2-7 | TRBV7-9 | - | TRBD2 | CASSHRREGPYEQYF | TGTGCCAGCAGCCACAGGCGGGAGGGTCCCTACGAGCAGTACTTC
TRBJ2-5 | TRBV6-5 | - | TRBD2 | CASSYPGGETQYF | TGTGCCAGCAGTTACCCGGGGGGAGAGACCCAGTACTTC
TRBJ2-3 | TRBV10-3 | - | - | CAIGGLTGSDTQYF | TGTGCCATCGGTGGTTTAACAGGGTCAGATACGCAGTATTTT
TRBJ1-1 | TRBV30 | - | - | CAWSVLGGPNTEAFF | TGTGCCTGGAGTGTATTGGGCGGCCCAAACACTGAAGCTTTCTTT
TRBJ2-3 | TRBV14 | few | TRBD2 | CASSQATTSGTDTQYF | TGTGCCAGCAGCCAAGCTACGACTAGCGGCACAGATACGCAGTATTTT
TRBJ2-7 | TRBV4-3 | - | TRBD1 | CASSQAGQGAYEQYF | TGCGCCAGCAGCCAGGCGGGACAGGGTGCCTACGAGCAGTACTTC
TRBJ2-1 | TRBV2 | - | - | CASTKPSERDNEQFF | TGTGCCAGCACCAAACCTAGCGAGAGAGACAATGAGCAGTTCTTC
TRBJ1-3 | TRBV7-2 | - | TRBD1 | CASSSRTGSGNTIYF | TGTGCCAGCAGCTCAAGGACAGGCTCTGGAAACACCATATATTTT
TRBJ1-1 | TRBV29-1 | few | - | CSVGEIAEAFF | TGCAGCGTTGGGGAGATCGCTGAAGCTTTCTTT
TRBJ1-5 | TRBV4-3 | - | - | CASSQVVGAGWPQHF | TGCGCCAGCAGCCAAGTGGTGGGGGCCGGGTGGCCCCAGCATTTT
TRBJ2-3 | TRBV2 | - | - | CASSATSSTDTQYF | TGTGCCAGCAGTGCCACTAGCAGCACAGATACGCAGTATTTT
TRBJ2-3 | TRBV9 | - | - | CASSVKGGPSTDTQYF | TGTGCCAGCAGCGTAAAGGGCGGGCCTAGCACAGATACGCAGTATTTT
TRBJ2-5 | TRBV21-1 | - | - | CASSKPTGTETQYF | TGTGCCAGCAGCAAACCGACAGGGACAGAGACCCAGTACTTC
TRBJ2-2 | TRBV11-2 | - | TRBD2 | CASTLTSGATGELFF | TGTGCCAGCACGCTGACTAGCGGGGCCACCGGGGAGCTGTTTTTT
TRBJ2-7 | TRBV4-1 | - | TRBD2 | CASSHGRTSGHYEQYF | TGCGCCAGCAGCCACGGAAGGACTAGCGGACACTACGAGCAGTACTTC
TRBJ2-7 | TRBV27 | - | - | CASSLMSSSPGEQYF | TGTGCCAGCAGTTTAATGTCTAGCTCCCCGGGAGAGCAGTACTTC
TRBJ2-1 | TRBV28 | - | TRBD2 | CASSLPSGTNEQFF | TGTGCCAGCAGTTTACCTAGCGGGACGAATGAGCAGTTCTTC
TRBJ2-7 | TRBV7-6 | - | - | CASSPLYGTYEQYF | TGTGCCAGCAGCCCTTTGTACGGGACCTACGAGCAGTACTTC
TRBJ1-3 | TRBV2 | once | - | CASSEGIGNTIYF | TGTGCCAGCAGTGAAGGCATTGGAAACACCATATATTTT
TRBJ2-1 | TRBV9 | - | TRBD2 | CASSVVGTTYNEQFF | TGTGCCAGCAGCGTAGTCGGGACTACCTACAATGAGCAGTTCTTC
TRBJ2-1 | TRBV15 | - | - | CATSRDLEQFF | TGTGCCACCAGCAGAGATCTTGAGCAGTTCTTC
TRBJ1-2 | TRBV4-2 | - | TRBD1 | CASSQRTGRNGYTF | TGTGCCAGCAGCCAAAGGACAGGGAGGAATGGCTACACCTTC
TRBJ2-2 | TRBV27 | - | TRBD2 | CASSTTSGTNTGELFF | TGTGCCAGCAGTACTACTAGCGGGACGAACACCGGGGAGCTGTTTTTT
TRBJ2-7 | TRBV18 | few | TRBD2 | CASSPGTSVDEQYF | TGTGCCAGCTCACCCGGGACTAGCGTTGACGAGCAGTACTTC
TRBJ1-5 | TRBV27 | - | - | CASSKLNQPQHF | TGTGCCAGTTCTAAATTGAATCAGCCCCAGCATTTT
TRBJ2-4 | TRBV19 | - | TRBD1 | CASSIERGTGTNIQYF | TGTGCCAGTAGTATAGAAAGGGGGACAGGGACAAACATTCAGTACTTC
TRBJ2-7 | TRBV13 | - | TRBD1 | CASSSGTGFDEQYF | TGTGCCAGCAGCTCCGGGACAGGGTTTGACGAGCAGTACTTC
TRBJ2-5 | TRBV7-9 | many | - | CASSLPQETQYF | TGTGCCAGCAGCTTGCCGCAAGAGACCCAGTACTTC
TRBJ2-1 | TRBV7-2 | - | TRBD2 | CASSPISGRAWNEQFF | TGTGCCAGCAGCCCCATTAGCGGGAGGGCCTGGAATGAGCAGTTCTTC
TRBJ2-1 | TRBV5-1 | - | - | CASSPQGPDNEQFF | TGCGCCAGCAGCCCACAGGGCCCGGACAATGAGCAGTTCTTC
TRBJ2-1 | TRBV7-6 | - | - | CASSLAEGWTVGEQFF | TGTGCCAGCAGCTTAGCGGAAGGGTGGACCGTGGGTGAGCAGTTCTTC
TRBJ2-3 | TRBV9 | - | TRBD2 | CASSVLAGGTDTQYF | TGTGCCAGCAGCGTTTTAGCGGGAGGAACAGATACGCAGTATTTT
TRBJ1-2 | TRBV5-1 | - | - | CASSLDTASNYGYTF | TGCGCCAGCAGCTTGGATACAGCTAGTAACTATGGCTACACCTTC
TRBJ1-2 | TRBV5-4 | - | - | CASSYGPYGYTF | TGTGCCAGCAGCTACGGGCCCTATGGCTACACCTTC
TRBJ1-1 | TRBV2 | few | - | CASRLWMEAFF | TGTGCCAGCCGCCTTTGGATGGAAGCTTTCTTT
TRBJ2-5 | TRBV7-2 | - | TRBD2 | CASSLAGSGRAWVVETQYF | TGTGCCAGCAGCTTAGCGGGTAGCGGGAGGGCCTGGGTCGTAGAGACCCAGTACTTC
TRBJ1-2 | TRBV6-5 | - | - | CASSEGAFGYGYTF | TGTGCCAGCAGCGAAGGGGCCTTTGGCTATGGCTACACCTTC
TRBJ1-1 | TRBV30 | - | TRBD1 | CAWSLRQGSTEAFF | TGTGCCTGGAGTCTCAGACAGGGCAGTACTGAAGCTTTCTTT
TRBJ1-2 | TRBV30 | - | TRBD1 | CAWSAGGEDGYTF | TGTGCCTGGAGTGCAGGGGGCGAAGATGGCTACACCTTC